The source of this T cell receptor (beta chain) is a study of blood T cell repertoires in COVID-19. In its sample, this clone was seen once. Individuals aged roughly 18 to 95 years were recruited from 24 US areas. Some clones are missing from TCRdb's copy, which holds only in-frame ones; the method was immunoSEQ multiplex PCR. The sample holds approximately 260,000 clones, about 90% seen once. CDR3 length equals 15 residues. Per the germline V gene, CDR1 is MNHNS and CDR2 is SASEGT. V lost 3 bases and J 8 bases, leaving 14 bases between the germline ends. The source is a woman aged 40 to 49 with acute COVID-19. This chain uses TRBV6-1 with TRBJ1-6; no definite D call. Sequencing input: PBMCs or T cells enriched from blood (not recorded which). The CDR3 loop is CASSDQEGRHSPLHF. As DNA, the CDR3 is TGTGCCAGCAGTGACCAGGAAGGCCGCCATTCACCCCTCCACTTT.